Listed below are T cell receptor beta chains from one sample, sequenced in a study of cytomegalovirus exposure and HLA in healthy donors. Here immunoSEQ multiplex PCR was the method, and the copy in TCRdb shows in-frame clones only, minus some. The sample shows fewer than 250,000 clones, 80% of them seen only once. Sample: PBMCs. Receptor source: a middle-aged woman in good health and CMV-seronegative. Both conserved end residues are part of each CDR3. The D gene is left open where the match is weak. Not all rows give a size; the values are once, few, many and, for expanded clones, a class.

D gene	clone size	J gene	V gene	CDR3 protein	CDR3 DNA
TRBD2	-	TRBJ2-3	TRBV11-2	CASSQGTSTDTQYF	TGTGCCAGCAGCCAAGGGACTAGTACAGATACGCAGTATTTT
TRBD1	few	TRBJ1-5	TRBV15	CATLGIGGRGNQPQHF	TGTGCCACCTTGGGGATAGGGGGCAGAGGCAATCAGCCCCAGCATTTT
-	-	TRBJ2-1	TRBV7-2	CASSFDISSYNEQFF	TGTGCCAGCAGCTTCGACATTAGCTCCTACAATGAGCAGTTCTTC
TRBD1	few	TRBJ1-2	TRBV10-3	CAISESGRGADGYTF	TGTGCCATCAGTGAGTCGGGCAGGGGGGCGGATGGCTACACCTTC
TRBD2	once	TRBJ2-2	TRBV11-3	CASSDRGLAANTGELFF	TGTGCCAGCAGCGATCGAGGACTAGCGGCGAACACCGGGGAGCTGTTTTTT
-	-	TRBJ2-7	TRBV25-1	CASSNYRAQAYEQYF	TGTGCCAGCAGTAACTACAGGGCCCAGGCCTACGAGCAGTACTTC
-	-	TRBJ2-1	TRBV4-2	CASSQLLGTTINEQFF	TGTGCCAGCAGCCAACTCCTCGGGACAACTATCAATGAGCAGTTCTTC
TRBD2	-	TRBJ2-5	TRBV7-2	CASSLVGTSGSETQYF	TGTGCCAGCAGCTTAGTGGGGACTAGCGGGAGTGAGACCCAGTACTTC
-	-	TRBJ1-2	TRBV19	CASSLRTEAIYGYTF	TGTGCCAGTAGTCTACGGACGGAGGCCATCTATGGCTACACCTTC
TRBD1	once	TRBJ1-1	TRBV5-1	CASSGQGAGTEAFF	TGCGCCAGCAGCGGACAGGGGGCGGGGACTGAAGCTTTCTTT
-	-	TRBJ1-1	TRBV6-5	CASSYSNEGSTEAFF	TGTGCCAGCAGTTACTCGAATGAGGGAAGCACTGAAGCTTTCTTT
-	-	TRBJ1-1	TRBV7-2	CASSRDSNTEAFF	TGTGCCAGCAGCCGGGATTCGAACACTGAAGCTTTCTTT
TRBD1	-	TRBJ2-2	TRBV5-1	CASSLGQGINTGELFF	TGCGCCAGCAGCTTGGGACAGGGGATTAACACCGGGGAGCTGTTTTTT
-	-	TRBJ1-2	TRBV30	CAWGKDAAGNGYTF	TGTGCCTGGGGGAAGGACGCAGCAGGGAATGGCTACACCTTC
-	once	TRBJ1-1	TRBV4-1	CASSFSTSGGFTEAFF	TGCGCCAGCAGCTTTTCTACCTCGGGGGGTTTCACTGAAGCTTTCTTT
-	-	TRBJ2-1	TRBV7-2	CASSLVSSAPGSEQFF	TGTGCCAGCAGCTTAGTCTCCAGCGCTCCTGGATCTGAGCAGTTCTTC
-	few	TRBJ1-4	TRBV19	CASSPGGTLGEKLFF	TGTGCCAGTAGCCCCGGCGGAACGCTTGGTGAAAAACTGTTTTTT
-	-	TRBJ2-4	TRBV19	CASSPFSGLAKNIQYF	TGTGCCAGTAGCCCGTTCTCTGGACTAGCCAAAAACATTCAGTACTTC
TRBD2	-	TRBJ2-1	TRBV15	CATSRGILAGGYNEQFF	TGTGCCACCAGCAGAGGGATCCTAGCGGGGGGGTACAATGAGCAGTTCTTC
TRBD1	-	TRBJ1-2	TRBV2	CASSGKSRGGERGYTF	TGTGCCAGCAGTGGAAAGAGCAGAGGGGGCGAACGGGGCTACACCTTC
TRBD1	-	TRBJ2-5	TRBV6-5	CATAQGTRETQYF	TGTGCCACAGCACAGGGGACACGGGAGACCCAGTACTTC
TRBD2	-	TRBJ2-7	TRBV5-1	CASSRTSGTYEQYF	TGCGCCAGCAGCCGGACTAGCGGGACTTACGAGCAGTACTTC
TRBD1	-	TRBJ1-4	TRBV5-6	CASSYPGQGVEKLFF	TGTGCCAGCAGCTACCCGGGACAGGGGGTTGAAAAACTGTTTTTT
-	-	TRBJ2-7	TRBV5-1	CASSSGSYEQYF	TGCGCCAGCAGCTCTGGGAGCTACGAGCAGTACTTC
-	-	TRBJ2-7	TRBV30	CAWSVQYEQYF	TGTGCCTGGAGTGTACAGTACGAGCAGTACTTC
-	-	TRBJ2-3	TRBV5-4	CASSPESGSDTQYF	TGTGCCAGCAGCCCCGAATCGGGGTCGGATACGCAGTATTTT
TRBD2	-	TRBJ2-1	TRBV7-9	CASSLAISGRANEQFF	TGTGCCAGCAGCTTAGCGATTAGCGGGAGGGCCAATGAGCAGTTCTTC
TRBD2	-	TRBJ2-1	TRBV4-2	CASSQGPAGAADNEQFF	TGTGCCAGCAGCCAAGGCCCAGCGGGAGCGGCGGACAATGAGCAGTTCTTC
TRBD2	-	TRBJ2-3	TRBV2	CATHLRAGAADTQYF	TGTGCCACCCACCTAAGAGCGGGAGCGGCAGATACGCAGTATTTT
-	once	TRBJ2-6	TRBV25-1	CASSLQGTGANVLTF	TGTGCCAGCAGTTTACAGGGAACTGGGGCCAACGTCCTGACTTTC
-	-	TRBJ2-3	TRBV5-1	CASGPTSTIDTQYF	TGCGCCAGCGGGCCAACTAGTACTATCGATACGCAGTATTTT
-	once	TRBJ2-1	TRBV5-4	CASSPRVAYNEQFF	TGTGCCAGCAGCCCGAGGGTTGCCTACAATGAGCAGTTCTTC
-	-	TRBJ2-3	TRBV5-4	CASSLTSATDTQYF	TGTGCCAGCAGCTTGACGAGTGCCACAGATACGCAGTATTTT
TRBD2	-	TRBJ2-2	TRBV7-2	CASSPGTSTGELFF	TGTGCCAGCAGCCCCGGGACTAGCACCGGGGAGCTGTTTTTT
-	-	TRBJ2-1	TRBV11-3	CASSLGVGHPGNEQFF	TGTGCCAGCAGCTTAGGGGTCGGACACCCGGGCAATGAGCAGTTCTTC
TRBD1	few	TRBJ1-2	TRBV4-3	CASRANAGTGGRDGYTF	TGCGCCAGCAGAGCCAACGCCGGGACAGGGGGGAGGGATGGCTACACCTTC
-	-	TRBJ2-1	TRBV7-2	CASSPRGGNEQFF	TGTGCCAGCAGCCCGAGAGGGGGAAATGAGCAGTTCTTC
TRBD1	-	TRBJ1-4	TRBV6-6	CASSYGGDRGEKLFF	TGTGCCAGCAGTTACGGGGGGGACAGGGGCGAAAAACTGTTTTTT
-	-	TRBJ2-1	TRBV5-1	CASSLVSGEHSEQFF	TGCGCCAGCAGCTTGGTGTCAGGGGAGCATAGTGAGCAGTTCTTC
TRBD2	-	TRBJ2-1	TRBV7-9	CSSSPGWASGVYNEQFF	TGTTCCAGCAGCCCCGGTTGGGCTAGCGGGGTTTACAATGAGCAGTTCTTC
TRBD1	-	TRBJ1-1	TRBV5-1	CASSSGQGLSNTEAFF	TGCGCCAGCAGCTCGGGACAGGGACTTTCGAACACTGAAGCTTTCTTT